Many counts were recorded for the clone carrying this T cell receptor beta chain. This record comes from a study of early T cells in non-severe SARS-CoV-2 infection. The protocol attached unique molecular identifiers to individual cDNA molecules. TCRdb ran MiXCR on the 5' RACE reads and lists one entry per CDR3 protein. The repertoire holds tens of thousands of distinct CDR3 sequences, with about 6.1% as singletons. The length of the CDR3 is 14 residues. Trimming at V came to 8 bases and at J to 4 bases, leaving 7 bases not matched to a gene. Germline lookup yields CDR1 MNHEY and CDR2 SVGAGI. The chain employs TRBV6-5 and TRBJ2-1; 8 bases map to TRBD2. Sequenced material: whole blood. The sequence was collected from an adult who was a healthcare worker with PCR-confirmed SARS-CoV-2 infection or an uninfected control (not recorded which). CDR3: CASLAGGTYNEQFF. CDR3 nucleotides: TGTGCCAGCCTGGCGGGGGGTACTTACAATGAGCAGTTCTTC.